These 28 T cell receptor beta chains were sequenced from one sample in a study of blood T cell repertoires in COVID-19. Method: immunoSEQ multiplex PCR; TCRdb's copy keeps in-frame clones and lacks some. This sample has around 300,000 clones, with 70% to 90% found just once. The source material was peripheral blood. The receptors shown here come from an older woman with acute or convalescent COVID-19.

The rearrangement joins TRBV10-2 to TRBJ1-1; 7 bases match TRBD1. The V and J ends lost 5 bases and 8 bases, in that order; junction bases with no gene match: 5. This CDR3 is 12 amino acids long. CDR1 WSHSY and CDR2 SAAADI come from the germline V gene. CDR3 nucleotide sequence: TGCGCCAGCAGTCCGGGACAGTTAGAAGCTTTCTTT. Translation: CASSPGQLEAFF.

This sequence joins TRBV2 and TRBJ2-7; perhaps TRBD1 as D (5 bases). The CDR3 has 13 amino acids. The V end was cut by 6 bases, the J end by 3 bases, with 12 bases between. From germline, CDR1 is SNHLY and CDR2 FYNNEI. CDR3 bases: TGTGCCAGCAGGGGGCTCTGGGACTACGAGCAGTACTTC. It is translated as CASRGLWDYEQYF.

The rearrangement uses TRBV6-5 and TRBJ2-7; 7 bases agree with TRBD1. In germline, CDR1 is MNHEY, CDR2 SVGAGI. The junction had 9 bases not matched to a gene; V was cut back by 6 bases and J by 4 bases. CDR3 length: 14 residues. The CDR3 DNA sequence: TGTGCCAGCAGGCGCCGGGACAGACGTTACGAGCAGTACTTC. Amino acid sequence: CASRRRDRRYEQYF.

CDR3 DNA sequence: TGTGCCAGCAGCTTTGGCAGGGTTCCCTCCTACGAGCAGTACTTC. Translating it yields CASSFGRVPSYEQYF. The rearrangement joins TRBV5-5 to TRBJ2-7, with D perhaps TRBD1 (5 bases). This CDR3 has 15 residues. Trimming left V 2 bases short and J 0 bases short, with 12 bases between. Germline values: CDR1 SGHKS, CDR2 YYEKEE (reference sequence).

As to this clone: This may be a read error, as it is one base from a much larger clone. The rearrangement links TRBV9 to TRBJ1-2; D is possibly TRBD1 (6 bases). Germline lookup yields CDR1 SGDLS and CDR2 YYNGEE. The length of the CDR3 is 13 residues. Trimming cost V 4 bases and J 2 bases, with 9 bases left between them. The CDR3 DNA reads as TGTGCCAGCAGCTACGGACAGAACTATGGCTACACCTTC. It yields the protein CASSYGQNYGYTF.

The chain links TRBV3-1 (or the pseudogene TRBV3-2) to TRBJ2-7; 7 bases are shared with TRBD1. The CDR3 totals 15 residues. The germline V gene has CDR1 LGHDT and CDR2 YNNKEL (reference sequence). V shed 1 base, J shed 0 bases, and the junction held 3 bases outside the gene matches. CDR3 bases: TGTGCCAGCAGCCAAGGAGCAGGGGGCTCCTACGAGCAGTACTTC. This codes for CASSQGAGGSYEQYF.

The chain combines TRBV28 with TRBJ2-5, with TRBD1 identical over 7 bases. CDR1 is MDHEN and CDR2 is SYDVKM in the germline V gene. The V segment lost 5 bases and the J segment 1 base; nucleotides outside the gene matches: 7. This CDR3 comprises 15 residues. The CDR3 sequence: CASSERGGIQETQYF. The CDR3 nucleotides read TGTGCCAGCAGTGAGAGAGGGGGCATCCAAGAGACCCAGTACTTC.

V gene TRBV18 combines with J gene TRBJ1-1, with D unresolved. CDR1 and CDR2 from the germline V gene are KGHSH and LQKENI. This CDR3 contains 13 residues. The V end was cut by 3 bases, the J end by 7 bases, with 12 bases between. CDR3 amino acids: CASSPREGGEAFF. CDR3 sequence (DNA): TGTGCCAGCTCACCGAGGGAAGGCGGTGAAGCTTTCTTT.

The chain joins TRBV18 to TRBJ2-5; a weak D match, TRBD2 (7 bases). Germline CDR1 KGHSH, CDR2 LQKENI. V dropped 4 bases and J dropped 2 bases, with 29 bases sitting between them. The CDR3 length is 20 residues. This chain's CDR3 is CASSLRRGSGGGGIQETQYF. The CDR3 DNA sequence: TGTGCCAGCTCACTCAGGAGAGGATCTGGCGGGGGCGGGATTCAAGAGACCCAGTACTTC.

V and J are TRBV15 and TRBJ1-3; TRBD1 agrees at 7 bases. Looked up from germline, CDR1 is LNHNV and CDR2 is YYDKDF (reference sequence). CDR3 size: 16 residues. V gave up 5 bases and J gave up 2 bases; unmatched junction bases: 9. CDR3 region: CATSGRQGGPGNTIYF. As DNA, the CDR3 is TGTGCCACCAGCGGCAGACAGGGAGGCCCTGGAAACACCATATATTTT. The whole variable domain, filled in from reference TRBV15 and TRBJ1-3, reads DAMVIQNPRYQVTQFGKPVTLSCSQTLNHNVMYWYQQKSSQAPKLLFHYYDKDFNNEADTPDNFQSRRPNTSFCFLDIRSPGLGDTAMYLCATSGRQGGPGNTIYFGEGSWLTVV.

V usage is TRBV5-1 and J usage is TRBJ1-2; 9 positions agree with TRBD1. This CDR3 is built from 17 residues. V dropped 4 bases and J dropped 6; count of bases not matched to a gene: 16. Germline V gene lookup returns CDR1 SGHRS and CDR2 YFSETQ. CDR3 in amino acids: CASSGAGYRGLRNGYTF. The CDR3 nucleotides read TGCGCCAGCAGCGGGGCTGGGTACAGGGGGCTCAGGAATGGCTACACCTTC.

The rearrangement uses TRBV7-9 and TRBJ2-7, with 7 bases fitting TRBD2. From germline, CDR1 is SEHNR and CDR2 FQNEAQ (reference sequence). This CDR3 has 14 amino acids. Unmatched junction bases numbered 6, after V lost 3 bases and J lost 4 bases. DNA of the CDR3: TGTGCCAGCAGCTTGACCGGGACTACTTACGAGCAGTACTTC. Amino acid sequence: CASSLTGTTYEQYF.

This clone was counted once. This chain joins TRBV3-1 (or the pseudogene TRBV3-2) and TRBJ1-3; 7 bases are a match to TRBD1. The CDR3 spans 15 residues. With 1 base clipped from V and 3 bases from J, the junction kept 3 bases outside the gene matches. Germline CDR1 reads LGHDT; CDR2 reads YNNKEL (reference sequence). Here the CDR3 reads CASSQGGTVGNTIYF. In DNA, the CDR3 is TGTGCCAGCAGCCAAGGTGGGACAGTTGGAAACACCATATATTTT.

The V and J genes are TRBV6-5 and TRBJ1-2; 10 positions match TRBD1. The ends lost 6 bases at V and 3 bases at J; junction bases unmatched: 7. Looked up from germline, CDR1 is MNHEY and CDR2 is SVGAGI. This CDR3 has 15 amino acids. CDR3 DNA: TGTGCCAGCAGGACAGGGGGCGCGGGATACTATGGCTACACCTTC. Translating it yields CASRTGGAGYYGYTF.

The V call is TRBV6-4, the J call TRBJ2-7; 8 positions match TRBD1. The CDR3 has 15 amino acids. Per germline, CDR1 MRHNA and CDR2 SNTAGT. With 0 bases clipped from V and 3 bases from J, the junction kept 4 bases outside the gene matches. The CDR3 region is CASSDSRTGRYEQYF. The CDR3 coding sequence is TGTGCCAGCAGTGACTCGCGGACAGGGCGCTACGAGCAGTACTTC.

The chain links TRBV19 to TRBJ1-5; a weak D match, TRBD1 (6 bases). Trimming pared 10 bases from V and 5 bases from J, leaving 24 bases between. CDR3 length: 16 amino acids. Germline CDR1 and CDR2: LNHDA and SQIVND (reference sequence). For the CDR3, the DNA is TGTGCCACCCAGGGGAGCCTTACGTCGACCTATCAGCCCCAGCATTTT. This gives the protein CATQGSLTSTYQPQHF.

The V and J genes are TRBV11-3 and TRBJ2-1; D is perhaps TRBD1 (6 bases). Germline loops: CDR1 SGHNT, CDR2 YENEEA. Deletions cut 3 bases from V and 5 bases from J, with 14 bases between. The CDR3 consists of 15 residues. CDR3 coding DNA: TGTGCCAGCAGCTTTAGAGGGGGACGGAACAATGAGCAGTTCTTC. This encodes CASSFRGGRNNEQFF.

The chain recombines TRBV4-1 with TRBJ1-1; the D is unclear. This CDR3 spans 14 amino acids. Germline CDR1 reads MGHRA; CDR2 reads YSYEKL. The ends were cut back, 2 bases at V and 1 base at J, with 8 bases in the middle. This CDR3 is CASSQRLRNTEAFF. For the CDR3, the DNA is TGCGCCAGCAGCCAACGACTGAGGAACACTGAAGCTTTCTTT.

This clone was seen once. The same CDR3 can be traced to other DNA sequences in this sample. The rearrangement joins TRBV6-5 to TRBJ2-7; possibly TRBD1 for D (7 bases). CDR3 length: 13 amino acids. Germline V gives CDR1 MNHEY, CDR2 SVGAGI. Between the trimmed V and J ends, which lost 6 bases and 3 bases, there was a span of 12 bases. CDR3 in amino acids: CASREGALYEQYF. The CDR3 nucleotides are TGTGCCAGCAGGGAGGGGGCCCTCTACGAGCAGTACTTC.

The chain joins TRBV4-1 to TRBJ1-6, with unresolved D. Germline CDR1 reads MGHRA; CDR2 reads YSYEKL. Trimming shortened V by 2 bases and J by 7 bases, and 12 bases separated the two germline ends. The CDR3 has 15 residues. CDR3 sequence reads: CASSQPQFVNSPLHF. In DNA, the CDR3 is TGCGCCAGCAGCCAACCACAGTTCGTAAATTCACCCCTCCACTTT.

J is TRBJ2-5 and V is TRBV29-1; D gene uncertain. Looked up from germline, CDR1 is SQVTM and CDR2 is ANQGSEA. The CDR3 is 13 amino acids. V was clipped by 4 bases and J by 1 base, with 10 bases between them. In DNA, the CDR3 is TGCAGCGTTGCCCACTCGATCCAAGAGACCCAGTACTTC. Amino acids: CSVAHSIQETQYF.

This clone was seen more than once but under ten times. The gene calls are TRBV28 and TRBJ1-5; 7 bases match TRBD1. V dropped 6 bases and J dropped 2; count of bases not matched to a gene: 25. CDR1 MDHEN and CDR2 SYDVKM come from the germline V gene. This CDR3 has 21 residues. CDR3 region: CASSSTYLTGNYGGGNQPQHF. CDR3 DNA sequence: TGTGCCAGCAGCTCAACATACCTGACAGGGAATTATGGTGGTGGCAATCAGCCCCAGCATTTT.

The CDR3 nucleotides read TGCAGTGCCCCGGGTCCGGGGGGCTACACCTTC. It yields the protein CSAPGPGGYTF. V usage is TRBV20-1 and J usage is TRBJ1-2; D ambiguous. Germline assignment: CDR1 DFQATT and CDR2 SNEGSKA (reference sequence). Between the trimmed V and J ends, which lost 6 bases and 8 bases, there was a span of 13 bases. This CDR3 has 11 amino acids.

The rearrangement uses TRBV10-3 and TRBJ2-1; 7 nucleotides align to TRBD1. Losses at the gene ends were 4 bases for V and 9 bases for J; bases not matched to a gene: 0. CDR1 ENHRY and CDR2 SYGVKD come from the germline V gene. The CDR3 loop spans 11 amino acids. This CDR3 is CAISAGGEQFF. Written as DNA, the CDR3 is TGTGCCATCAGTGCAGGGGGTGAGCAGTTCTTC.

V and J are TRBV5-1 and TRBJ1-2; 11 bases align to TRBD1. The CDR3 consists of 14 residues. After removal of 4 bases from V and 4 bases from J, the junction contained 3 bases not matched to a gene. Germline V gene data show CDR1 as SGHRS and CDR2 as YFSETQ. CDR3 in DNA: TGCGCCAGCAGCGGACAGGGGGCTGTCTATGGCTACACCTTC. Translating gives CASSGQGAVYGYTF. Filled out from reference TRBV5-1 and TRBJ1-2, the complete variable domain reads KAGVTQTPRYLIKTRGQQVTLSCSPISGHRSVSWYQQTPGQGLQFLFEYFSETQRNKGNFPGRFSGRQFSNSRSEMNVSTLELGDSALYLCASSGQGAVYGYTFGSGTRLTVV.

The chain's CDR3 is CASSQGLKQFF. The CDR3 DNA sequence: TGTGCCAGCTCTCAGGGACTGAAGCAGTTCTTC. This chain joins TRBV19 and TRBJ2-1; tentative D call: TRBD2 (6 bases). The CDR3 spans 11 residues. The V end lost 9 bases, the J end lost 11 bases, and 14 bases lay between the germline ends. Germline V gives CDR1 LNHDA, CDR2 SQIVND (reference sequence). Based on the CDR3 plus reference TRBV19 and TRBJ2-1, the full variable domain is DGGITQSPKYLFRKEGQNVTLSCEQNLNHDAMYWYRQDPGQGLRLIYYSQIVNDFQKGDIAEGYSVSREKKESFPLTVTSAQKNPTAFYLCASSQGLKQFFGPGTRLTVL.

The gene calls are TRBV6-4 and TRBJ1-5; D not certain. The CDR3 runs to 13 residues. CDR1 MRHNA and CDR2 SNTAGT come from the germline V gene. Trimming stripped 8 bases from V and 7 bases from J, with 15 bases between. In nucleotides, the CDR3 is TGTGCCAGCCCTCTCAGGTCTCGACAGCCCCAGCATTTT. Its protein product is CASPLRSRQPQHF.

A single count supports this clone. This chain connects TRBV2 to TRBJ2-5, with TRBD2 as a possible D gene (5 bases). The CDR3 is made up of 16 amino acids. CDR1 SNHLY and CDR2 FYNNEI come from the germline V gene. Between the trimmed V and J ends, which lost 7 bases and 4 bases, there was a span of 22 bases. CDR3 sequence (DNA): TGTGCCAGCACCGGGGAGAGACTCTACGTCTCAGAGACCCAGTACTTC. Its protein is CASTGERLYVSETQYF.